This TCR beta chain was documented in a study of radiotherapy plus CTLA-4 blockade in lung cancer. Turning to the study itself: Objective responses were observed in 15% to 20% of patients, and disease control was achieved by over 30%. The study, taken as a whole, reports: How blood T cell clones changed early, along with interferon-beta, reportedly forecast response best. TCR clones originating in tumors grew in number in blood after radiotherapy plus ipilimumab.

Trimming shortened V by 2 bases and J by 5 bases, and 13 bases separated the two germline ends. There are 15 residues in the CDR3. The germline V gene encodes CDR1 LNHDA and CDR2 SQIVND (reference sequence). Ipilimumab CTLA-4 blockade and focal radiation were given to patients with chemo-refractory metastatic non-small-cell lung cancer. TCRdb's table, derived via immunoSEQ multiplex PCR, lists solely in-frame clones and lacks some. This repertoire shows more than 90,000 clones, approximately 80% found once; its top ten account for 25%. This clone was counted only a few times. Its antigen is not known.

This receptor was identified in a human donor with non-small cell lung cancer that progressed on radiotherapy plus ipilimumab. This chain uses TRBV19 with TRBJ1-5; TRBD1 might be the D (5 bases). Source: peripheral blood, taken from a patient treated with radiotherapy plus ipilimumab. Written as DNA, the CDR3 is TGTGCCAGTAGTATAACGTTCGACAGCTATCAGCCCCAGCATTTT. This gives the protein CASSITFDSYQPQHF. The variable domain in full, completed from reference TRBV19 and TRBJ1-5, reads DGGITQSPKYLFRKEGQNVTLSCEQNLNHDAMYWYRQDPGQGLRLIYYSQIVNDFQKGDIAEGYSVSREKKESFPLTVTSAQKNPTAFYLCASSITFDSYQPQHFGDGTRLSIL.